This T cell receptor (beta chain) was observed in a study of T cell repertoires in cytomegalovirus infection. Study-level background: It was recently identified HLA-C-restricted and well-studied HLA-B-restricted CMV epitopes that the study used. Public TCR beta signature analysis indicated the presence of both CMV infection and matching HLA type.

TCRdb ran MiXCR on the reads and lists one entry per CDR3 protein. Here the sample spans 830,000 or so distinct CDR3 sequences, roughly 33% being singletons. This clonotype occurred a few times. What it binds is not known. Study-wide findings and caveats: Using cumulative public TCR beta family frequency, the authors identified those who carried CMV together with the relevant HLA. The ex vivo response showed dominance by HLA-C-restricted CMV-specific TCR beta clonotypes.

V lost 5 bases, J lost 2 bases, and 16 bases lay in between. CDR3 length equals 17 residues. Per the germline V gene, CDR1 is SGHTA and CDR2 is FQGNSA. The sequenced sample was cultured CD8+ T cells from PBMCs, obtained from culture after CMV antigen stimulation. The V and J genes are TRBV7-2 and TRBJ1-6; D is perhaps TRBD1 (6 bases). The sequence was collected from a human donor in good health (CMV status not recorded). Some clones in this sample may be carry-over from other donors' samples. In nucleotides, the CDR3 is TGTGCCAGCAGCCCAGGTGCAGGGGCTACCTATAATTCACCCCTCCACTTT. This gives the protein CASSPGAGATYNSPLHF.